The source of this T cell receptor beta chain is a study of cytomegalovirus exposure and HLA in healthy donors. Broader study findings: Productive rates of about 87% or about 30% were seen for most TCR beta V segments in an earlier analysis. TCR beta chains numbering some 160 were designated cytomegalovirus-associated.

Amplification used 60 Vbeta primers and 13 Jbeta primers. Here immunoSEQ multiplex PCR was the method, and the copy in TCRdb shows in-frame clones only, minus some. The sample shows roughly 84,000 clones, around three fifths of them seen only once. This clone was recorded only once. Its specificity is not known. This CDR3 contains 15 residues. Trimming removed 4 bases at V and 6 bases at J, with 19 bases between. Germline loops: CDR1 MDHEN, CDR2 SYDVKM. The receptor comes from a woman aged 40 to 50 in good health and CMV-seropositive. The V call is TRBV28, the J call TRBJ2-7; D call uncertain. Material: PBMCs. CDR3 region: CASSYVWPETPEQYF. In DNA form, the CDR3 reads TGTGCCAGCAGTTACGTCTGGCCAGAAACACCCGAGCAGTACTTC.